Presented here are 20 T cell receptor beta chains from one specimen sequenced in a study of OX40 agonist ivuxolimab in advanced cancers. The data were produced by immunoSEQ multiplex PCR, yet TCRdb's version contains in-frame clones alone and is incomplete. The table shows 65,000 or so clones, with just under 85% occurring only once. Sequenced material: CD4+ or CD8+ T cells sorted from blood, taken in a trial of the OX40 agonist ivuxolimab. The receptors shown here come from an adult with an advanced solid tumor such as melanoma, head and neck, liver or kidney cancer.

CDR3 region: CASSPGTFFQETQYF. The CDR3 DNA is TGTGCCAGCAGTCCCGGGACATTCTTTCAAGAGACCCAGTACTTC. V and J are TRBV7-9 and TRBJ2-5; tentatively, D is TRBD1 (6 bases). The CDR3 has 15 amino acids. Trimming removed 6 bases from V and 2 bases from J, with 16 bases in between. Germline CDR1 is SEHNR and CDR2 is FQNEAQ (reference sequence).

This clone was counted a few times. The CDR3 sequence is CASSSPDRTLNEQFF. DNA for the CDR3: TGTGCCAGCAGCTCCCCCGACAGGACCCTCAATGAGCAGTTCTTC. The V and J genes are TRBV11-3 and TRBJ2-1; D is perhaps TRBD1 (6 bases). Between the trimmed V and J ends, which lost 4 bases and 6 bases, there was a span of 16 bases. Germline V gene lookup returns CDR1 SGHNT and CDR2 YENEEA. This CDR3 has 15 residues.

J is TRBJ1-2 and V is TRBV30, with D hard to call. The length of the CDR3 is 12 residues. Trimming shortened V by 3 bases and J by 5 bases, and 10 bases separated the two germline ends. The germline gives CDR1 GTSNPN, CDR2 SVGIG (reference sequence). CDR3 residues: CAWRGDLYGYTF. The CDR3 nucleotides are TGTGCCTGGAGGGGAGACCTTTATGGCTACACCTTC.

A few counts support this clone. The genes are TRBV7-9 and TRBJ2-7; 7 bases agree with TRBD1. Losses at the gene ends were 2 bases for V and 3 bases for J; bases not matched to a gene: 4. Germline CDR1 reads SEHNR; CDR2 reads FQNEAQ (reference sequence). CDR3 size: 14 residues. The CDR3 reads CASSLIGQDYEQYF. Written as DNA, the CDR3 is TGTGCCAGCAGCTTAATTGGACAGGACTACGAGCAGTACTTC.

J is TRBJ2-5 and V is TRBV19; possibly TRBD1 for D (5 bases). The CDR3 totals 11 residues. Deletions cut 5 bases from V and 9 bases from J, with 10 bases between. Germline CDR1 and CDR2: LNHDA and SQIVND (reference sequence). CDR3 coding DNA: TGTGCCAGTAGTTCATTGGGGCCCCAGTACTTC. It translates to CASSSLGPQYF.

The rearrangement uses TRBV5-1 and TRBJ1-6, with D possibly matching TRBD1 (6 bases). Trimming took 4 bases from V and 10 from J, leaving 12 bases between them. The CDR3 extends over 13 amino acids. Germline CDR1 and CDR2: SGHRS and YFSETQ. CDR3 amino acids: CASSTNRVSPLHF. CDR3 coding DNA: TGCGCCAGCAGCACCAACAGGGTCTCACCCCTCCACTTT.

The rearrangement joins TRBV5-1 to TRBJ1-1; D remains unclear. Trimming shortened V by 3 bases and J by 3 bases, and 6 bases separated the two germline ends. This CDR3 spans 12 amino acids. Germline values: CDR1 SGHRS, CDR2 YFSETQ. CDR3 sequence (DNA): TGCGCCAGCAGCTCGACACACACTGAAGCTTTCTTT. It yields the protein CASSSTHTEAFF.

This chain uses TRBV11-3 with TRBJ2-1, with D perhaps given as TRBD1 or TRBD2 (5 bases each). Germline loops: CDR1 SGHNT, CDR2 YENEEA. With 5 bases removed from V and 7 bases from J, the gap between germline ends came to 15 bases. This CDR3 has 14 residues. CDR3 residues: CASSPAAGANEQFF. The CDR3 DNA follows: TGTGCCAGCAGCCCCGCGGCCGGGGCGAATGAGCAGTTCTTC.

The chain combines TRBV6-1 with TRBJ2-5, with 10 bases matching TRBD1. The J call may be in error: the DNA end matches TRBJ2-7 better. Germline V CDR1 and CDR2: MNHNS, SASEGT. The CDR3 loop spans 14 amino acids. CDR3 bases: TGTGCCAGCAGTGAAGGGACAGGGGGCTACGAGCAGTACTTC. It encodes CASSEGTGGYEQYF.

The chain employs TRBV7-2 and TRBJ1-2; 9 bases fit TRBD1. The germline V gene has CDR1 SGHTA and CDR2 FQGNSA. With 1 base clipped from V and 8 bases from J, the junction kept 11 bases outside the gene matches. CDR3 length equals 16 residues. The CDR3: CASSLGRTGTGRGYTF. DNA for the CDR3: TGTGCCAGCAGCTTAGGACGGACAGGGACAGGGAGGGGCTACACCTTC.

V is TRBV7-2 and J is TRBJ1-1; D remains ambiguous. This CDR3 has 14 residues. Looked up from germline, CDR1 is SGHTA and CDR2 is FQGNSA. Trimming took 1 base from V and 1 from J, leaving 7 bases between them. The CDR3 DNA reads as TGTGCCAGCAGCTTAGGGTACGGGAACACTGAAGCTTTCTTT. It specifies CASSLGYGNTEAFF.

The chain is built from TRBV7-3 and TRBJ2-3; either TRBD1 or TRBD2 may fit D (5 bases each). The V gene's germline CDR1 is SGHTA and CDR2 FQGTGA. Trimming took off 3 bases at V and 0 bases at J, with 10 bases between the two ends. The CDR3 consists of 15 residues. Here the CDR3 reads CASSFGGTSTDTQYF. The DNA for the CDR3 is TGTGCCAGCAGCTTTGGGGGAACTAGCACAGATACGCAGTATTTT.

V usage is TRBV6-5 and J usage is TRBJ1-1; no firm D call. V lost 5 bases and J 5 bases, leaving 12 bases between the germline ends. The CDR3 is 13 residues long. Germline CDR1 is MNHEY and CDR2 is SVGAGI. The CDR3 protein is CASSGQVGTEAFF. The CDR3 DNA sequence: TGTGCCAGCAGTGGGCAGGTCGGGACTGAAGCTTTCTTT.

This chain uses TRBV5-8 with TRBJ2-1; the match to TRBD1 covers 8 bases. The CDR3 consists of 19 residues. Looked up from germline, CDR1 is SGHTS and CDR2 is YDEGEE. The V segment lost 0 bases and the J segment 3 bases; nucleotides outside the gene matches: 14. CDR3 sequence: CASSLETPTLDRVYNEQFF. DNA of the CDR3: TGTGCCAGCAGCTTGGAAACACCGACATTGGACAGGGTCTACAATGAGCAGTTCTTC.

This clone appeared a single time. This rearrangement joins TRBV6-4 to TRBJ2-3; 8 nucleotides align to TRBD1. V lost 0 bases and J lost 1; bases outside the gene matches: 0. CDR3 size: 15 residues. Germline CDR1 and CDR2: MRHNA and SNTAGT. CDR3 in amino acids: CASSDSGQGTDTQYF. CDR3 bases: TGTGCCAGCAGTGACTCGGGACAGGGCACAGATACGCAGTATTTT.

This chain uses TRBV28 with TRBJ2-1; unclear D gene. V gave up 5 bases and J gave up 8 bases, with 4 bases separating them. CDR3 length equals 10 residues. The V gene's germline CDR1 is MDHEN and CDR2 SYDVKM. The DNA of the CDR3 is TGTGCCAGCAGTCTAGATGAGCAGTTCTTC. Encoded protein: CASSLDEQFF.

The rearrangement joins TRBV19 to TRBJ2-5, with 7 bases that match TRBD1. The germline CDR1 and CDR2 sequences are LNHDA and SQIVND (reference sequence). The CDR3 length is 17 residues. With 1 base clipped from V and 5 bases from J, the junction kept 13 bases outside the gene matches. In DNA, the CDR3 is TGTGCCAGTAGTATAGCCCGGACAGGACGAAATGGGGAGACCCAGTACTTC. It encodes CASSIARTGRNGETQYF.

V and J are TRBV4-2 and TRBJ2-5; D remains ambiguous. Trimming cost V 1 base and J 5 bases, with 11 bases left between them. Germline V gene sequence: CDR1 LGHNA, CDR2 YNFKEQ. CDR3 length equals 14 residues. CDR3 DNA sequence: TGTGCCAGCAGCCAAGTTGAAAACGGGGAGACCCAGTACTTC. Amino acids: CASSQVENGETQYF.

V is TRBV19 and J is TRBJ2-7; no firm D call. CDR1 and CDR2 from the germline V gene are LNHDA and SQIVND (reference sequence). The CDR3 totals 13 residues. V was shortened by 5 bases and J by 5 bases, with 13 bases between the two germline ends. The CDR3 DNA reads TGTGCCAGTAGTTCTGGCCCCTTCGACGAGCAGTACTTC. Its translation: CASSSGPFDEQYF.

The chain uses TRBV7-9 and TRBJ2-1; D remains ambiguous. CDR1 SEHNR and CDR2 FQNEAQ come from the germline V gene (reference sequence). CDR3 length: 13 residues. Trimming removed 2 bases at V and 5 bases at J, with 7 bases between. The CDR3: CASSLRSDNEQFF. The CDR3 DNA is TGTGCCAGCAGCTTAAGGTCGGACAATGAGCAGTTCTTC.